This TCR beta chain was recorded in a study of beta chain features in type 1 diabetes. About the study: Examination spanned approximately 110 million sorted cells from all samples.

The CDR3 contains 13 residues. Per germline, CDR1 SGDLS and CDR2 YYNGEE. Trimming stripped 0 bases from V and 7 bases from J, with 8 bases between. Investigators reverse transcribed all isolated RNA, so they sequenced expressed TCRB transcripts. The protocol was immunoSEQ multiplex PCR, while the TCRdb copy is restricted to in-frame clones and leaves out a portion. The table has just over 450,000 clones, roughly 31% seen once; the top ten hold about 0.06%. The rearrangement uses TRBV9 and TRBJ1-5; D unclear. The sequenced sample consisted of naive CD4+ T cells from blood. The TCR originated in a man between 18 and 29 years old in good health. CDR3 bases: TGTGCCAGCAGCGTAGATTTGGCCCAGCCCCAGCATTTT. Amino acids: CASSVDLAQPQHF.